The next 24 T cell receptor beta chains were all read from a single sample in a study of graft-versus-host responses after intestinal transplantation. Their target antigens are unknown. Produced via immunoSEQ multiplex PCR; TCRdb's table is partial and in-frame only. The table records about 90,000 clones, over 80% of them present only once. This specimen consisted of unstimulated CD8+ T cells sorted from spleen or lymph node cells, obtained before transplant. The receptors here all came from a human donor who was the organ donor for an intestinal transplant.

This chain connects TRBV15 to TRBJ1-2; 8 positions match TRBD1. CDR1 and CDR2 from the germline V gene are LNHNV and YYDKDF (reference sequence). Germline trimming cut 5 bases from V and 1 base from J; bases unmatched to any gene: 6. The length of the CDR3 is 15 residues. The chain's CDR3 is CATSPDRGVNYGYTF. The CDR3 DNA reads TGTGCCACCAGCCCTGACAGGGGAGTTAACTATGGCTACACCTTC.

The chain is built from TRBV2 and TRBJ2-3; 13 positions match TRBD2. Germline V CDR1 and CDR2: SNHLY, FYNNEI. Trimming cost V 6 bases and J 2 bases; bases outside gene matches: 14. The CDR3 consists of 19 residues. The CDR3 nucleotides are TGTGCCAGCAGCGCTCCGGGACTAGCGGGATTCTGGTTCACAGATACGCAGTATTTT. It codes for CASSAPGLAGFWFTDTQYF. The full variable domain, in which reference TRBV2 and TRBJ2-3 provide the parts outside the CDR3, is EPEVTQTPSHQVTQMGQEVILRCVPISNHLYFYWYRQILGQKVEFLVSFYNNEISEKSEIFDDQFSVERPDGSNFTLKIRSTKLEDSAMYFCASSAPGLAGFWFTDTQYFGPGTRLTVL.

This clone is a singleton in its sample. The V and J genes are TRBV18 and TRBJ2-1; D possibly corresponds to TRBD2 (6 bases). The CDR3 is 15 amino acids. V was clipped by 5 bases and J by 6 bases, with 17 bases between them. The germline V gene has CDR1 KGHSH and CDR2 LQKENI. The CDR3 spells CASSFGPHGGNEQFF. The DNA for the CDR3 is TGTGCCAGCTCATTCGGACCCCACGGGGGCAATGAGCAGTTCTTC. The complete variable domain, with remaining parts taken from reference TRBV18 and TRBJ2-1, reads NAGVMQNPRHLVRRRGQEARLRCSPMKGHSHVYWYRQLPEEGLKFMVYLQKENIIDESGMPKERFSAEFPKEGPSILRIQQVVRGDSAAYFCASSFGPHGGNEQFFGPGTRLTVL.

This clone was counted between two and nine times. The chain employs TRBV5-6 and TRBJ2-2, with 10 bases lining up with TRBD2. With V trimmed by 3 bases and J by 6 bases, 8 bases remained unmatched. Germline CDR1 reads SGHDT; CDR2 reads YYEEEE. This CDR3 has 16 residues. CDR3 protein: CASSYFPSGGSGELFF. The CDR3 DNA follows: TGTGCCAGCAGCTATTTCCCTAGCGGGGGATCCGGGGAGCTGTTTTTT.

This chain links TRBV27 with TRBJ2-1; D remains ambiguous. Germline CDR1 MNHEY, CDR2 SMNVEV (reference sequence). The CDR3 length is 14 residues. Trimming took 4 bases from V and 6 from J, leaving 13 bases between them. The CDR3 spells CASSSRSSFNEQFF. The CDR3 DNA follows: TGTGCCAGCAGTTCCCGTAGCAGCTTCAATGAGCAGTTCTTC.

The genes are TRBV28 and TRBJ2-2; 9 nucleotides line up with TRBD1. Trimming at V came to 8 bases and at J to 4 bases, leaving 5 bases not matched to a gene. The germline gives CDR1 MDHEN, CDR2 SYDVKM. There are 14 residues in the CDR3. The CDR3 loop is CASWDRAPTGELFF. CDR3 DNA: TGTGCCAGCTGGGACAGGGCCCCCACCGGGGAGCTGTTTTTT. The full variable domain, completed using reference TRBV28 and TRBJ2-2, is DVKVTQSSRYLVKRTGEKVFLECVQDMDHENMFWYRQDPGLGLRLIYFSYDVKMKEKGDIPEGYSVSREKKERFSLILESASTNQTSMYLCASWDRAPTGELFFGEGSRLTVL.

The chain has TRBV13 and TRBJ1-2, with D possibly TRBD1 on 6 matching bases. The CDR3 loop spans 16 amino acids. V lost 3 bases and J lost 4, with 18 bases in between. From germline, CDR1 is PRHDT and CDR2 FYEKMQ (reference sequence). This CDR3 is CASSFVSGALLYGYTF. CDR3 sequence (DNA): TGTGCCAGCAGCTTCGTATCAGGGGCCTTACTCTATGGCTACACCTTC.

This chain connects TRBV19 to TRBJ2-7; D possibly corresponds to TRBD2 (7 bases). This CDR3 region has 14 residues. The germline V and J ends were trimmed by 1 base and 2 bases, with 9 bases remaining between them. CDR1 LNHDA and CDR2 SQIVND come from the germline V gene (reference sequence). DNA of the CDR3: TGTGCCAGTAGTATAGGGGGGGGGCCCTACGAGCAGTACTTC. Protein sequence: CASSIGGGPYEQYF. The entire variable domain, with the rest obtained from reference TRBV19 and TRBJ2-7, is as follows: DGGITQSPKYLFRKEGQNVTLSCEQNLNHDAMYWYRQDPGQGLRLIYYSQIVNDFQKGDIAEGYSVSREKKESFPLTVTSAQKNPTAFYLCASSIGGGPYEQYFGPGTRLTVT.

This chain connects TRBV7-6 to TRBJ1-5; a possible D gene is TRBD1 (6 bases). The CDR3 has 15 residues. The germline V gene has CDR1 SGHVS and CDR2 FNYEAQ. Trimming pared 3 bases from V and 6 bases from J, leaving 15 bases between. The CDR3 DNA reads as TGTGCCAGCAGCTTGGGCGGGGGCTCGGGTCAGCCCCAGCATTTT. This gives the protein CASSLGGGSGQPQHF.

In DNA form, the CDR3 reads TGTGCAGGTGCTCCCCGGAGCCCAAATGAAAAACTGTTTTTT. As protein: CAGAPRSPNEKLFF. The chain links TRBV7-9 to TRBJ1-4; unclear D gene. CDR1 and CDR2 (germline): SEHNR, FQNEAQ (reference sequence). This CDR3 has 14 residues.

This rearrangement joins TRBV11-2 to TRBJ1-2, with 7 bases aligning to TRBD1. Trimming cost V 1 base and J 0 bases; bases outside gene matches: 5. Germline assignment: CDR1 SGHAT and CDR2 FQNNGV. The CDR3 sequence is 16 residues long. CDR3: CASSLGAGTANYGYTF. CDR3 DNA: TGTGCCAGCAGCTTAGGCGCGGGGACAGCTAACTATGGCTACACCTTC.

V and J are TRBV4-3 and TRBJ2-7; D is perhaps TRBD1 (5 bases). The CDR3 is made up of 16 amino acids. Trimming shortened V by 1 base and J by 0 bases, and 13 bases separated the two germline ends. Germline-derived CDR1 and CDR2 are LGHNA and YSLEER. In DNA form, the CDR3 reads TGCGCCAGCAGCCAAGCAGGGCAGGGTGGCTCCTACGAGCAGTACTTC. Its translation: CASSQAGQGGSYEQYF.

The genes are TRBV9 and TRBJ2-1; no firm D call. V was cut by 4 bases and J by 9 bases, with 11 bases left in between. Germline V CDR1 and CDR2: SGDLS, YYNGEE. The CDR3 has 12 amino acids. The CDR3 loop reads CASSTTLTEQFF. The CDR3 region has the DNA TGTGCCAGCAGCACCACTCTAACTGAGCAGTTCTTC.

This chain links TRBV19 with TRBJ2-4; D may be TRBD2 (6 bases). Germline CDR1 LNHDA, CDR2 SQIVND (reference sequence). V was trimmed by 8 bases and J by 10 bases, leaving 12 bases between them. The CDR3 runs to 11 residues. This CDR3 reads CASGTYAIQYF. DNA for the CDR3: TGTGCCAGTGGGACTTACGCGATTCAGTACTTC.

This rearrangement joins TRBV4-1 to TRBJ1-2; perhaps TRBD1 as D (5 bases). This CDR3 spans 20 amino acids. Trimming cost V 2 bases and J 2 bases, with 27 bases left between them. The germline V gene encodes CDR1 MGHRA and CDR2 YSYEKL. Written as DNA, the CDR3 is TGCGCCAGCAGCCAAAAAGCCCGCCCAGACAGCCACCTTTTAAACTATGGCTACACCTTC. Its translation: CASSQKARPDSHLLNYGYTF.

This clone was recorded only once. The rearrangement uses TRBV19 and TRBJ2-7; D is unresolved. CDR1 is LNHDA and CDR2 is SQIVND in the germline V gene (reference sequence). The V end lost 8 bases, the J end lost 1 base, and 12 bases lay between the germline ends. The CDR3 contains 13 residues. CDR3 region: CASGRAESYEQYF. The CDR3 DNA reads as TGTGCCAGTGGTAGGGCTGAATCCTACGAGCAGTACTTC.

CDR3 sequence: CASSQERGAGGNYEQYF. The CDR3 region has the DNA TGCGCCAGCAGCCAAGAGAGAGGTGCGGGCGGGAACTACGAGCAGTACTTC. The chain couples TRBV4-1 to TRBJ2-7; tentative D call: TRBD2 (6 bases). This CDR3 spans 17 amino acids. Germline V CDR1 and CDR2: MGHRA, YSYEKL. Deletions cut 0 bases from V and 3 bases from J, with 18 bases between.

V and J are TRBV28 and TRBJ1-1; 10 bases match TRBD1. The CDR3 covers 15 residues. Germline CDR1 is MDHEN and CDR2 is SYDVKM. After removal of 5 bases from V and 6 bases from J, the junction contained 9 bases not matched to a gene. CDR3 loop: CASSLTGGSEAEAFF. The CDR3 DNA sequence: TGTGCCAGCAGTCTGACAGGGGGCTCGGAGGCTGAAGCTTTCTTT.

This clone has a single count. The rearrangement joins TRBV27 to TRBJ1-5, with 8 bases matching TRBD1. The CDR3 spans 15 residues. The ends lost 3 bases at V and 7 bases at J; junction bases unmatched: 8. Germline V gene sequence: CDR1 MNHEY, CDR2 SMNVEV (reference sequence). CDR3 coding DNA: TGTGCCAGCAGTTTGGCAGGGGGCGATACCCAGCCCCAGCATTTT. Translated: CASSLAGGDTQPQHF.

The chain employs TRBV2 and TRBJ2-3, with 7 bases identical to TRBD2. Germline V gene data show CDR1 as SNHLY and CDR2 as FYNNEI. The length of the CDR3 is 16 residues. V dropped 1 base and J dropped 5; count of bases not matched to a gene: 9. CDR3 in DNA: TGTGCCAGCAGTGAAGTTTGGCGGGAGTTACTAGATACGCAGTATTTT. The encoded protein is CASSEVWRELLDTQYF.

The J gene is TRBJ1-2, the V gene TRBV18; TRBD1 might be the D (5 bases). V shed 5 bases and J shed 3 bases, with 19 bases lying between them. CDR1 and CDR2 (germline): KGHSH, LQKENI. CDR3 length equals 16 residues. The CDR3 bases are TGTGCCAGCTCATTCGGGGGGGAACGAGGTGACTATGGCTACACCTTC. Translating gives CASSFGGERGDYGYTF.

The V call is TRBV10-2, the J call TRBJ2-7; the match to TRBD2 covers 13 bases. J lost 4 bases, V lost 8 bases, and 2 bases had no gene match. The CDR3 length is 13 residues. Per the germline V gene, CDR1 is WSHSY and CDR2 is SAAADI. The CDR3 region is CASGLAGVYEQYF. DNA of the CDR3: TGCGCCAGCGGACTAGCGGGAGTTTACGAGCAGTACTTC.

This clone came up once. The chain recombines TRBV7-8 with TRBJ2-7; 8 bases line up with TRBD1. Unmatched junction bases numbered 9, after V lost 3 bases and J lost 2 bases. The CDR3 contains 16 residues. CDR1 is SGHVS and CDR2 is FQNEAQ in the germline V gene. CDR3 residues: CASSFPDRAKAYEQYF. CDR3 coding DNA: TGTGCCAGCAGCTTCCCGGACAGGGCAAAGGCCTACGAGCAGTACTTC.

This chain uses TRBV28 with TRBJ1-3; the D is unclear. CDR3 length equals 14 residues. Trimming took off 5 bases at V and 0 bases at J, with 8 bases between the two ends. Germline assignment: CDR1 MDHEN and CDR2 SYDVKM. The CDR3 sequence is CASSPGVSGNTIYF. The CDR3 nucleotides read TGTGCCAGCAGTCCCGGTGTCTCTGGAAACACCATATATTTT.